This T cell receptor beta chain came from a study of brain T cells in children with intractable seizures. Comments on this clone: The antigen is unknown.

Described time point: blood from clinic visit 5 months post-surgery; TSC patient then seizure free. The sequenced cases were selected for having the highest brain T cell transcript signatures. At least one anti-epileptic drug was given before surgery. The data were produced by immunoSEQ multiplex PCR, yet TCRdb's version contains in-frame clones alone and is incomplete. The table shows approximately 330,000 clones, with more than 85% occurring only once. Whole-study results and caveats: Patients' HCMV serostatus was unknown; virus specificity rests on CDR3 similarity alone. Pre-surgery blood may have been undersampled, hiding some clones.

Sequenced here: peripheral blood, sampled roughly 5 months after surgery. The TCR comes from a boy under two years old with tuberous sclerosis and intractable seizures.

The CDR3, as DNA: TGTGCCAGCAGTTACTTTAGAGGGACAGGGAACGAGCAGTACTTC. This encodes CASSYFRGTGNEQYF. The V call is TRBV6-6, the J call TRBJ2-7, with 9 bases aligning to TRBD1. CDR1 is MNHNY, CDR2 SVGAGI, per germline (reference sequence). V lost 1 base to trimming and J lost 5 bases; unmatched junction nucleotides: 6. CDR3 length equals 15 residues.